Sequencing of this T cell receptor beta chain was carried out in a study of cytomegalovirus exposure and HLA in healthy donors. General study points: A further, later analysis showed that HLA-associated TCR beta chains (compared with equally common others) were more clonally expanded. Owing to their indistinguishability, certain V segments, notably TRBV6-2 and TRBV6-3, were excluded.

The V gene's germline CDR1 is SGHTA and CDR2 FQGNSA. V dropped 3 bases and J dropped 7 bases, with 21 bases sitting between them. CDR3 size: 16 residues. A remark on this clone: As yet, its antigen is unknown.

Use of 60 Vbeta and 13 Jbeta primers characterized the PCR. Measured with immunoSEQ multiplex PCR; TCRdb has only the in-frame clones, and not every one. Here the sample spans 150,000 to 200,000 clones, about three quarters being singletons. Each donor's status was that of a healthy bone marrow donor. The receptor was derived from a middle-aged woman in good health and CMV-seronegative. Input material: PBMCs. The chain carries TRBV7-2 and TRBJ1-2; D is unclear. The CDR3 loop is CASSFLDSSSLRGYTF. The CDR3 DNA follows: TGTGCCAGCAGCTTTTTGGACTCATCTTCCCTGCGTGGCTACACCTTC.